Below, one T cell receptor beta chain is given with its context. Its antigen is not identified. The data stem from a study of lymphopenia after photon versus proton radiotherapy. Study-wide results and limits: A bigger post-nadir fall in TCR diversity correlated inversely with survival time in deceased patients.

Data came from immunoSEQ multiplex PCR; TCRdb stores just in-frame clones and leaves some out. The sample carries under 20,000 clones, 75% to 95% recorded once. The clonotype was recovered from a man in his 60s with pancreatic cancer. This specimen was peripheral blood, taken from a patient treated with photon-based radiotherapy.

The CDR3 DNA sequence: TGTGCCAGCAGCGTAGCGACTAGCGGGGGGGCGGGTACAGATACGCAGTATTTT. Encoded protein: CASSVATSGGAGTDTQYF. This rearrangement joins TRBV9 to TRBJ2-3; 14 positions match TRBD2. Germline assignment: CDR1 SGDLS and CDR2 YYNGEE. The CDR3 is 18 residues long. Trimming at V came to 0 bases and at J to 3 bases, leaving 6 bases not matched to a gene.